These 18 T cell receptor beta chains were sequenced from one sample in a study of T cells in tuberculosis. Some clones are missing from TCRdb's copy, which holds only in-frame ones; the method was immunoSEQ multiplex PCR. The table has about 33,000 clones, 92% seen once. The specimen sequenced was PBMCs. Receptors originate from a donor between 10 and 35 years old with latent tuberculosis or without tuberculosis infection. Some clones in this sample may be carry-over from other donors' samples.

This clone was observed a single time. The rearrangement joins TRBV28 to TRBJ2-3, with TRBD1 identical over 8 bases. There are 12 residues in the CDR3. CDR1 and CDR2 from the germline V gene are MDHEN and SYDVKM. The V gene end was trimmed by 6 bases and the J gene end by 4 bases; junction bases not matched to a gene: 0. Here the CDR3 DNA reads TGTGCCAGCAGGGACAGGGCAGATACGCAGTATTTT. It is translated as CASRDRADTQYF. The full variable domain, its missing parts supplied by reference TRBV28 and TRBJ2-3, is DVKVTQSSRYLVKRTGEKVFLECVQDMDHENMFWYRQDPGLGLRLIYFSYDVKMKEKGDIPEGYSVSREKKERFSLILESASTNQTSMYLCASRDRADTQYFGPGTRLTVL.

This clone was seen only once. The chain uses TRBV5-6 and TRBJ2-3; 8 bases align to TRBD2. The CDR3 has 16 amino acids. Losses at the gene ends were 0 bases for V and 4 bases for J; bases not matched to a gene: 7. Per germline, CDR1 SGHDT and CDR2 YYEEEE. CDR3: CASSLERGGVADTQYF. The DNA for the CDR3 is TGTGCCAGCAGCTTGGAACGGGGGGGCGTAGCAGATACGCAGTATTTT. The full variable domain, in which reference TRBV5-6 and TRBJ2-3 provide the parts outside the CDR3, is DAGVTQSPTHLIKTRGQQVTLRCSPKSGHDTVSWYQQALGQGPQFIFQYYEEEERQRGNFPDRFSGHQFPNYSSELNVNALLLGDSALYLCASSLERGGVADTQYFGPGTRLTVL.

V is TRBV7-8 and J is TRBJ2-3; 8 nucleotides line up with TRBD1. V shed 5 bases, J shed 5 bases, and the junction held 9 bases outside the gene matches. CDR1 is SGHVS and CDR2 is FQNEAQ in the germline V gene. This CDR3 comprises 15 residues. The CDR3 protein is CASSQTRGRKDTQYF. CDR3 nucleotides: TGTGCCAGCAGCCAGACCAGGGGGCGGAAAGATACGCAGTATTTT.

The V call is TRBV2, the J call TRBJ1-1; 7 bases line up with TRBD1. The germline CDR1 and CDR2 sequences are SNHLY and FYNNEI. V dropped 4 bases and J dropped 2; count of bases not matched to a gene: 4. This CDR3 contains 14 residues. The CDR3 DNA sequence: TGTGCCAGCAGTGTGGTAGGGGGCAACACTGAAGCTTTCTTT. It encodes CASSVVGGNTEAFF.

The rearrangement joins TRBV5-1 to TRBJ2-3; 7 bases agree with TRBD2. CDR3 size: 15 residues. The germline gives CDR1 SGHRS, CDR2 YFSETQ. V lost 4 bases and J lost 3; bases outside the gene matches: 8. CDR3 residues: CASSVGPGGTDTQYF. The CDR3 nucleotides are TGCGCCAGCAGCGTGGGACCCGGGGGGACAGATACGCAGTATTTT. Based on the CDR3 plus reference TRBV5-1 and TRBJ2-3, the full variable domain is KAGVTQTPRYLIKTRGQQVTLSCSPISGHRSVSWYQQTPGQGLQFLFEYFSETQRNKGNFPGRFSGRQFSNSRSEMNVSTLELGDSALYLCASSVGPGGTDTQYFGPGTRLTVL.

V is TRBV5-1 and J is TRBJ2-5, with D maybe TRBD1 (5 bases). Germline lookup yields CDR1 SGHRS and CDR2 YFSETQ. The V end lost 4 bases, the J end lost 0 bases, and 10 bases lay between the germline ends. This CDR3 has 14 residues. The CDR3 spells CASSPRTHQETQYF. In DNA form, the CDR3 reads TGCGCCAGCAGCCCCAGGACACACCAAGAGACCCAGTACTTC.

This clone was seen only a few times. This chain uses TRBV11-2 with TRBJ2-7; D may be TRBD1 (5 bases). The germline V gene encodes CDR1 SGHAT and CDR2 FQNNGV. The V end lost 2 bases, the J end lost 5 bases, and 7 bases lay between the germline ends. The CDR3 has 12 residues. CDR3 coding DNA: TGTGCCAGCAGCTTACAGGGTGACGAGCAGTACTTC. Protein: CASSLQGDEQYF.

This chain uses TRBV5-4 with TRBJ2-3; 12 bases agree with TRBD2. The length of the CDR3 is 17 residues. The V gene's germline CDR1 is SGHNT and CDR2 YYREEE (reference sequence). J was trimmed by 2 bases and V by 0 bases; bases with no gene match: 4. The CDR3 nucleotides are TGTGCCAGCAGCTTGGGACTAGCGGGGGCCGACACAGATACGCAGTATTTT. Protein sequence: CASSLGLAGADTDTQYF.

The chain has TRBV5-4 and TRBJ1-1; D unresolved. Germline loops: CDR1 SGHNT, CDR2 YYREEE (reference sequence). There are 14 residues in the CDR3. The V gene lost 2 bases and the J gene lost 2 bases, with 10 bases spanning the gap. This chain's CDR3 is CASSFFSHNTEAFF. As DNA, the CDR3 is TGTGCCAGCAGCTTTTTCTCACATAACACTGAAGCTTTCTTT.

This sequence joins TRBV6-1 and TRBJ2-7, with 8 bases aligning to TRBD1. Germline CDR1 reads MNHNS; CDR2 reads SASEGT. V trimming: 11 bases; J trimming: 6 bases; junction bases outside the gene matches: 9. The CDR3 sequence is 12 residues long. CDR3 nucleotides: TGTGCCTCAGGGGGCGATCGTTTCGAGCAGTACTTC. Translating gives CASGGDRFEQYF.

This rearrangement joins TRBV7-6 to TRBJ1-4; TRBD1 agrees at 7 bases. Germline trimming cut 0 bases from V and 7 bases from J; bases unmatched to any gene: 5. CDR3 length: 15 residues. CDR1 SGHVS and CDR2 FNYEAQ come from the germline V gene. Written as DNA, the CDR3 is TGTGCCAGCAGCTTAGCTCCGGGACAGCCTGAAAAACTGTTTTTT. This translates into CASSLAPGQPEKLFF. The full variable domain, its missing parts supplied by reference TRBV7-6 and TRBJ1-4, is GAGVSQSPRYKVTKRGQDVALRCDPISGHVSLYWYRQALGQGPEFLTYFNYEAQQDKSGLPNDRFSAERPEGSISTLTIQRTEQRDSAMYRCASSLAPGQPEKLFFGSGTQLSVL.

The V gene is TRBV2, the J gene TRBJ2-3; D is possibly TRBD2 (5 bases). The CDR3 contains 13 residues. Trimming took 3 bases from V and 5 from J, leaving 9 bases between them. CDR1 SNHLY and CDR2 FYNNEI come from the germline V gene. The CDR3 nucleotides are TGTGCCAGCAGTGATCTGGCGGGAGATACGCAGTATTTT. It is translated as CASSDLAGDTQYF. Full variable domain (outside the CDR3, taken from reference TRBV2 and TRBJ2-3): EPEVTQTPSHQVTQMGQEVILRCVPISNHLYFYWYRQILGQKVEFLVSFYNNEISEKSEIFDDQFSVERPDGSNFTLKIRSTKLEDSAMYFCASSDLAGDTQYFGPGTRLTVL.

The V call is TRBV18, the J call TRBJ2-7, with 7 bases fitting TRBD2. V gave up 4 bases and J gave up 2 bases; unmatched junction bases: 11. The CDR3 sequence is 16 residues long. The germline gives CDR1 KGHSH, CDR2 LQKENI. The CDR3 sequence is CASSLSTAGAAYEQYF. Written as DNA, the CDR3 is TGTGCCAGCTCACTAAGCACGGCGGGAGCGGCCTACGAGCAGTACTTC.

The table lists this clone with a count of one. V usage is TRBV4-1 and J usage is TRBJ2-2; 7 nucleotides agree with TRBD1. CDR1 is MGHRA and CDR2 is YSYEKL in the germline V gene. This CDR3 spans 15 amino acids. J lost 6 bases, V lost 3 bases, and 7 bases had no gene match. The chain's CDR3 is CASSHPGQKAGELFF. For the CDR3, the DNA is TGCGCCAGCAGCCACCCGGGACAGAAGGCCGGGGAGCTGTTTTTT.

This rearrangement joins TRBV9 to TRBJ2-3, with D hard to call. The V end lost 3 bases, the J end lost 5 bases, and 7 bases lay between the germline ends. From germline, CDR1 is SGDLS and CDR2 YYNGEE. The CDR3 consists of 12 residues. The CDR3 DNA reads as TGTGCCAGCAGCGGTTACAGAGATACGCAGTATTTT. It encodes CASSGYRDTQYF.

V and J are TRBV7-8 and TRBJ2-1; possibly TRBD1 for D (6 bases). CDR1 and CDR2 (germline): SGHVS, FQNEAQ. The CDR3 is made up of 15 amino acids. Between the trimmed V and J ends, which lost 2 bases and 1 base, there was a span of 9 bases. Here the CDR3 reads CASSLNRDSYNEQFF. The CDR3 region has the DNA TGTGCCAGCAGCTTAAACAGGGATTCCTACAATGAGCAGTTCTTC.

The CDR3 sequence: CASSESGGRAANEQFF. In DNA form, the CDR3 reads TGTGCCAGCAGTGAATCTGGCGGGAGGGCCGCCAATGAGCAGTTCTTC. The genes are TRBV25-1 and TRBJ2-1, with TRBD2 matching 9 bases. The CDR3 is 16 amino acids. Trimming at V came to 1 base and at J to 6 bases, leaving 7 bases not matched to a gene. Germline CDR1 MGHDK, CDR2 SYGVNS.

The V gene is TRBV2, the J gene TRBJ1-1; TRBD1 is a possible D gene (5 bases). V was trimmed by 10 bases and J by 4 bases, leaving 19 bases between them. The CDR3 is made up of 14 amino acids. CDR1 is SNHLY, CDR2 FYNNEI, per germline. The CDR3 loop reads CATVGGYSATEAFF. The CDR3 DNA follows: TGTGCCACCGTCGGGGGATATAGTGCCACTGAAGCTTTCTTT.